The rows below give T cell receptor beta chains drawn from one sample of a study of T cells in Graves' hyperthyroidism and ophthalmopathy. TCRdb independently ran MiXCR on the multiplex PCR reads; one entry per CDR3 protein. The table has hundreds of thousands of distinct CDR3 sequences, around 15% seen once. Material: blood. The receptors were sampled from a woman aged 18 to 35 with Graves' hyperthyroidism. CDR3s include the opening cysteine and the closing phenylalanine or tryptophan. A D gene is named only where the DNA matches it firmly. A row's size may be missing; if present it is once, few, many or a size class.

>TRBV6-1|few|NA|TRBJ2-3
CATQTLTGEKDTQYF
TGTGCCACCCAGACTTTGACAGGAGAGAAAGATACGCAGTATTTT
>TRBV12-5|few|TRBD1|TRBJ2-5
CASGPGQVDQETQYF
TGTGCTAGTGGTCCTGGACAGGTCGACCAAGAGACCCAGTACTTC
>TRBV7-2|few|NA|TRBJ2-2
CASSSTGTGELFF
TGTGCCAGCAGCTCCACGGGTACCGGGGAGCTGTTTTTT
>TRBV11-2|many|NA|TRBJ2-3
CASSQASAGTDTQYF
TGTGCCAGCAGTCAAGCTTCTGCGGGAACAGATACGCAGTATTTT
>TRBV5-4|NA|TRBD2|TRBJ2-7
CASRVTASGKYEQYF
TGTGCCAGCAGGGTAACGGCTAGCGGGAAATACGAGCAGTACTTC
>TRBV7-9|NA|NA|TRBJ2-2
CTSSSDSNTGELFF
TGTACCAGCAGCTCGGACTCGAACACCGGGGAGCTGTTTTTT
>TRBV30|many|TRBD2|TRBJ2-7
CAWSPEREGSYEQYF
TGTGCCTGGAGTCCCGAACGGGAGGGCTCCTACGAGCAGTACTTC
>TRBV19|NA|NA|TRBJ1-5
CASSIDMEQPQHF
TGTGCCAGTAGTATAGATATGGAACAGCCCCAGCATTTT
>TRBV4-3|NA|TRBD2|TRBJ2-2
CASSQLADTGELFF
TGCGCCAGCAGCCAACTAGCGGACACCGGGGAGCTGTTTTTT
>TRBV20-1|few|NA|TRBJ1-2
CSARTALTFGVGYTF
TGCAGTGCTAGAACTGCCCTGACATTCGGTGTTGGCTACACCTTC
>TRBV3-1|many|TRBD2|TRBJ2-7
CASSQRTPAGGTDEQYF
TGTGCCAGCAGCCAAAGAACTCCCGCGGGAGGGACGGACGAGCAGTACTTC
>TRBV6-2/TRBV6-3|many|TRBD1|TRBJ1-1
CASRRQGAYTEAFF
TGTGCCAGCAGGAGACAGGGGGCGTACACTGAAGCTTTCTTT
>TRBV10-3|NA|TRBD2|TRBJ2-4
CAISESYTSGRRGKNIQYF
TGTGCCATCAGTGAGTCGTATACTAGCGGGAGACGGGGCAAAAACATTCAGTACTTC
>TRBV30|few|NA|TRBJ2-3
CASPSTSTDTQYF
TGTGCCTCCCCCAGTACTAGCACAGATACGCAGTATTTT
>TRBV6-1|NA|NA|TRBJ2-6
CASSQGGPGANVLTF
TGTGCCAGCAGTCAGGGGGGGCCTGGGGCCAACGTCCTGACTTTC
>TRBV28|many|TRBD2|TRBJ2-3
CASSLGLAAVTDTQYF
TGTGCCAGCAGTTTGGGACTAGCGGCGGTCACAGATACGCAGTATTTT
>TRBV6-2/TRBV6-3|few|NA|TRBJ2-1
CASSSGFNSYNEQFF
TGTGCCAGCAGCTCAGGGTTTAACTCCTACAATGAGCAGTTCTTC
>TRBV5-6|NA|NA|TRBJ2-7
CASSLEGSGEQYF
TGTGCCAGCAGCTTGGAGGGCTCGGGGGAGCAGTACTTC
>TRBV15|few|NA|TRBJ1-5
CATSRANNQPQHF
TGTGCCACCAGCAGAGCCAACAATCAGCCCCAGCATTTT
>TRBV6-2/TRBV6-3|many|NA|TRBJ2-5
CASSYSDNQETQYF
TGTGCCAGCAGTTATTCGGACAACCAAGAGACCCAGTACTTC
>TRBV28|few|TRBD2|TRBJ2-7
CASIISSGSSYEQYF
TGTGCCAGCATTATTTCTAGCGGAAGCTCCTACGAGCAGTACTTC
>TRBV11-2|many|TRBD1|TRBJ2-7
CASSLGDPGQSYEQYF
TGTGCCAGCAGCTTAGGCGACCCGGGACAGAGTTACGAGCAGTACTTC
>TRBV4-1|NA|NA|TRBJ2-7
CASSITTGVEEGEQYF
TGCGCCAGCAGCATCACGACCGGGGTCGAGGAGGGCGAGCAGTACTTC
>TRBV5-6|NA|NA|TRBJ2-6
CASSEGEPGANVLTF
TGTGCCAGCAGCGAAGGGGAACCTGGGGCCAACGTCCTGACTTTC
>TRBV28|many|TRBD1|TRBJ2-2
CASSRPGTGRRNTGELFF
TGTGCCAGCAGTCGTCCCGGGACAGGACGGCGGAACACCGGGGAGCTGTTTTTT
>TRBV20-1|NA|TRBD2|TRBJ2-1
CSAPLRAGVGNEQFF
TGCAGTGCTCCCTTGCGAGCGGGAGTGGGCAATGAGCAGTTCTTC
>TRBV9|NA|NA|TRBJ1-2
CASSSRGNQYGYTF
TGTGCCAGCAGCTCTAGAGGGAACCAATATGGCTACACCTTC
>TRBV20-1|many|TRBD2|TRBJ2-7
CSARLGLAGVSYEQYF
TGCAGTGCTAGGCTGGGTCTAGCGGGAGTATCTTACGAGCAGTACTTC
>TRBV20-1|many|NA|TRBJ1-5
CSALVGSGNQPQHF
TGCAGTGCCCTAGTTGGGTCCGGGAATCAGCCCCAGCATTTT
>TRBV9|many|NA|TRBJ1-1
CASSVGWGLNTEAFF
TGTGCCAGCAGCGTAGGGTGGGGATTGAACACTGAAGCTTTCTTT
>TRBV12-3/TRBV12-4|many|NA|TRBJ1-2
CASSFNRHYGYTF
TGTGCCAGCAGTTTTAACAGACACTATGGCTACACCTTC
>TRBV24-1|many|NA|TRBJ1-1
CAPRGLPNTEAFF
TGTGCCCCCCGAGGCCTTCCGAACACTGAAGCTTTCTTT
>TRBV6-2/TRBV6-3|many|NA|TRBJ2-3
CASSYTSSTDTQYF
TGTGCCAGCAGTTACACCTCTAGCACAGATACGCAGTATTTT
>TRBV30|many|TRBD1|TRBJ1-2
CAWSFGQGEYGYTF
TGTGCCTGGAGCTTCGGACAGGGAGAATATGGCTACACCTTC
>TRBV30|many|NA|TRBJ1-1
CAQKKPPRGRTRENTEAFF
TGTGCCCAAAAGAAACCACCCAGGGGCAGGACCCGTGAGAACACTGAAGCTTTCTTT
>TRBV27|many|NA|TRBJ2-3
CASRPPGDLLGTQYF
TGTGCCAGCAGGCCCCCGGGAGACTTGCTTGGTACGCAGTATTTT
>TRBV5-6|few|TRBD1|TRBJ2-7
CASSFSTGSSYEQYF
TGTGCCAGCAGCTTTTCGACAGGGAGCTCCTACGAGCAGTACTTC
>TRBV2|many|NA|TRBJ2-2
CATKGGRGGTGELFF
TGTGCCACAAAGGGGGGCAGGGGCGGCACCGGGGAGCTGTTTTTT
>TRBV7-9|few|NA|TRBJ2-5
CASSLPRGYQETQYF
TGTGCCAGCAGCTTACCCCGTGGGTACCAAGAGACCCAGTACTTC
>TRBV7-2|NA|NA|TRBJ1-3
CASSLDVAGAPGNTIYF
TGTGCCAGCAGCTTAGACGTCGCGGGGGCGCCCGGAAACACCATATATTTT
>TRBV9|few|TRBD1|TRBJ1-3
CASSKTGRGNTIYF
TGTGCCAGCAGCAAGACAGGGAGGGGAAACACCATATATTTT
>TRBV20-1|many|TRBD1|TRBJ1-5
CSARVTGDSPQHF
TGCAGTGCTAGAGTTACAGGGGACTCGCCCCAGCATTTT
>TRBV5-1|few|NA|TRBJ1-4
CASSEGGGEKLFF
TGCGCCAGCAGCGAGGGAGGAGGTGAAAAACTGTTTTTT
>TRBV11-1|many|TRBD1|TRBJ2-5
CASTGQGQETQYF
TGTGCCAGCACTGGACAGGGCCAAGAGACCCAGTACTTC
>TRBV7-2|many|TRBD2|TRBJ2-7
CASSLAPGLLYEQYF
TGTGCCAGCAGCTTAGCCCCGGGACTACTCTACGAGCAGTACTTC
>TRBV18|NA|NA|TRBJ1-2
CASSPPKSGNGYTF
TGTGCCAGCTCACCACCGAAGAGCGGGAATGGCTACACCTTC
>TRBV28|many|NA|TRBJ2-7
CASSTLEQYF
TGTGCCAGCAGTACCCTCGAGCAGTACTTC
>TRBV9|many|NA|TRBJ1-6
CASSPRDGRKGSPLHF
TGTGCCAGCAGCCCGCGGGACGGCAGGAAGGGTTCACCCCTCCACTTT
>TRBV2|many|TRBD1|TRBJ2-1
CASSRDRVEGDEQFF
TGTGCCAGCAGTCGAGACAGGGTTGAAGGTGATGAGCAGTTCTTC
>TRBV7-3|many|TRBD2|TRBJ2-1
CASSRYGLAAYNEQFF
TGTGCCAGCAGCCGTTACGGACTAGCGGCCTACAATGAGCAGTTCTTC
>TRBV6-2/TRBV6-3|many|NA|TRBJ1-2
CASSGPGQGIFGYTF
TGTGCCAGCAGCGGACCGGGACAAGGAATCTTTGGCTACACCTTC
>TRBV28|many|NA|TRBJ2-7
CASRKRTFSYEQYF
TGTGCCAGCAGAAAGCGGACTTTCTCCTACGAGCAGTACTTC